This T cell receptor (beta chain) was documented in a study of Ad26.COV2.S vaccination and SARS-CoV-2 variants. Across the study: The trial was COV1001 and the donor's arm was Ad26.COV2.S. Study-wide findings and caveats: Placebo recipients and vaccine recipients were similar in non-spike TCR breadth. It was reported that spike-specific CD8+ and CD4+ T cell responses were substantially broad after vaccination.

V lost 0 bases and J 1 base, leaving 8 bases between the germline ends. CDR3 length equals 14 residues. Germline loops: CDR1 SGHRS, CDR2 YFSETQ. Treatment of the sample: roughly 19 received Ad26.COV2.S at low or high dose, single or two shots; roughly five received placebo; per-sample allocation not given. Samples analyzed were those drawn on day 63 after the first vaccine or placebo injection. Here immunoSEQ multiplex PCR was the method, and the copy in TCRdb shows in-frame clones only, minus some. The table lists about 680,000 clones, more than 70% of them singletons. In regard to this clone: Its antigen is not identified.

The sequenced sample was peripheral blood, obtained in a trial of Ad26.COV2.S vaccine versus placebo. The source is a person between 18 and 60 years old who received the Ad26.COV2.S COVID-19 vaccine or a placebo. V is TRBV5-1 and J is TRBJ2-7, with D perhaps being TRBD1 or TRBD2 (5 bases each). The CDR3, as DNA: TGCGCCAGCAGCTTGGATGGGGGTTCCTACGAGCAGTACTTC. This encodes CASSLDGGSYEQYF.